The 17 T cell receptor beta chains listed next were all sequenced from one sample in a study of CD8+ T cells in alopecia areata. Reverse transcription of extracted RNA yielded cDNA, which provided the sequencing template. Libraries were prepared by immunoSEQ multiplex PCR; TCRdb keeps only in-frame clonotypes and omits some of them. In the table there are over 200,000 clones, 50% to 60% of which are singletons. The input for sequencing was CD4+ T cells sorted from blood, taken at week 0. These receptors were obtained from a human donor with alopecia areata.

V is TRBV5-1 and J is TRBJ2-1; D is undetermined. The CDR3 spans 14 residues. V gave up 4 bases and J gave up 5 bases, with 13 bases separating them. CDR1 is SGHRS and CDR2 is YFSETQ in the germline V gene. The CDR3 loop reads CASSLPRQDNEQFF. The CDR3 DNA reads as TGCGCCAGCAGCCTCCCCCGTCAGGACAATGAGCAGTTCTTC.

As for this clone: The sample has other DNA sequences that encode this CDR3 too. V is TRBV29-1 and J is TRBJ2-3, with D perhaps TRBD1 (5 bases). Germline-derived CDR1 and CDR2 are SQVTM and ANQGSEA. There are 13 residues in the CDR3. Trimming left V 3 bases short and J 2 bases short, with 9 bases between. Here the CDR3 DNA reads TGCAGCGTTGAGGGCAGGGCCACAGATACGCAGTATTTT. Translating gives CSVEGRATDTQYF.

The rearrangement uses TRBV5-4 and TRBJ2-6; D gene ambiguous. V was clipped by 2 bases and J by 10 bases, with 10 bases between them. Germline lookup yields CDR1 SGHNT and CDR2 YYREEE (reference sequence). The length of the CDR3 is 13 residues. The CDR3 here is CASSFQGPNVLTF. The CDR3 coding sequence is TGTGCCAGCAGCTTTCAAGGGCCGAACGTCCTGACTTTC.

This clone was seen more than once but under ten times. The chain recombines TRBV5-1 with TRBJ2-3; D uncertain. The CDR3 consists of 16 residues. Trimming shortened V by 0 bases and J by 0 bases, and 11 bases separated the two germline ends. Per germline, CDR1 SGHRS and CDR2 YFSETQ. The chain's CDR3 is CASSLVSGHSTDTQYF. In DNA, the CDR3 is TGCGCCAGCAGCTTGGTCTCGGGCCATAGCACAGATACGCAGTATTTT.

V is TRBV14 and J is TRBJ2-7; perhaps TRBD1 as D (6 bases). The length of the CDR3 is 13 residues. Germline V gene lookup returns CDR1 SGHDN and CDR2 FVKESK. Deletions cut 4 bases from V and 0 bases from J, with 7 bases between. In nucleotides, the CDR3 is TGTGCCAGCAGCCCGGACAGCTCCTACGAGCAGTACTTC. The encoded protein is CASSPDSSYEQYF.

The rearrangement uses TRBV5-6 and TRBJ2-1; tentatively, D is TRBD2 (5 bases). Between the trimmed V and J ends, which lost 5 bases and 0 bases, there was a span of 18 bases. The CDR3 is 17 residues long. Germline V gives CDR1 SGHDT, CDR2 YYEEEE. DNA for the CDR3: TGTGCCAGCAGTTCTCCAGCGGCCGTAAGCTCCTACAATGAGCAGTTCTTC. Translation: CASSSPAAVSSYNEQFF.

The genes are TRBV5-1 and TRBJ2-1; TRBD2 is a possible D gene (6 bases). The CDR3 length is 13 residues. Trimming removed 1 base at V and 7 bases at J, with 9 bases between. Germline values: CDR1 SGHRS, CDR2 YFSETQ. The CDR3 nucleotides read TGCGCCAGCAGCTTGATAGGGAGGAATGAGCAGTTCTTC. Encoded protein: CASSLIGRNEQFF.

This clone came up a few times. The chain recombines TRBV6-6 with TRBJ2-3, with 9 nucleotides matching TRBD2. The germline V gene has CDR1 MNHNY and CDR2 SVGAGI (reference sequence). V gave up 4 bases and J gave up 4 bases; unmatched junction bases: 9. The CDR3 is 16 residues long. The CDR3 loop is CASSFTGTSFPDTQYF. The CDR3 region has the DNA TGTGCCAGCAGTTTCACCGGGACTAGCTTCCCAGATACGCAGTATTTT.

As to this clone: At one end, the junction sequence differs from germline, possibly due to a read error. This chain links TRBV5-4 with TRBJ2-1, with D possibly being TRBD1 or TRBD2 (5 bases each). Germline CDR1 is SGHNT and CDR2 is YYREEE (reference sequence). CDR3 length: 12 residues. The CDR3 bases are TGTGCCAGCAGTTCTACCGGGACCCACCCAGTCTTC. Its protein product is CASSSTGTHPVF.

This clone was seen a handful of times. The chain is built from TRBV5-1 and TRBJ2-5; 7 bases line up with TRBD2. V dropped 4 bases and J dropped 2; count of bases not matched to a gene: 2. The germline gives CDR1 SGHRS, CDR2 YFSETQ. The CDR3 consists of 13 residues. The CDR3 nucleotides are TGCGCCAGCAGCCGGACTAGGCAAGAGACCCAGTACTTC. This sequence encodes CASSRTRQETQYF.

This clone appeared a few times. This sequence joins TRBV7-3 and TRBJ2-1; 9 bases line up with TRBD2. Trimming at V came to 6 bases and at J to 9 bases, leaving 12 bases not matched to a gene. Per the germline V gene, CDR1 is SGHTA and CDR2 is FQGTGA. The CDR3 is 15 residues long. The CDR3 DNA reads as TGTGCCAGCAGGCCCTCCGGGACTAGCACGAGTGAGCAGTTCTTC. Translated, it gives CASRPSGTSTSEQFF.

The V call is TRBV2, the J call TRBJ2-4; D might be TRBD2 (5 bases). The germline V gene encodes CDR1 SNHLY and CDR2 FYNNEI. Trimming removed 3 bases at V and 2 bases at J, with 14 bases between. The CDR3 sequence is 16 residues long. CDR3 loop: CASSERGGETKNIQYF. CDR3 sequence (DNA): TGTGCCAGCAGTGAGCGAGGAGGTGAGACCAAAAACATTCAGTACTTC.

This chain uses TRBV12-5 with TRBJ2-7; no reliable D call. Germline CDR1 LGHNT, CDR2 FRNRAP. Trimming cost V 4 bases and J 2 bases, with 9 bases left between them. This CDR3 contains 13 residues. The CDR3 DNA is TGTGCTAGTGGTTCGAAAGATCCCTACGAGCAGTACTTC. Translating gives CASGSKDPYEQYF.

This rearrangement joins TRBV30 to TRBJ2-6, with D unresolved. CDR1 GTSNPN and CDR2 SVGIG come from the germline V gene (reference sequence). The CDR3 has 14 amino acids. V lost 0 bases to trimming and J lost 1 base, with 4 bases between them. The CDR3 DNA follows: TGTGCCTGGAGTGTAAATTCTGGGGCCAACGTCCTGACTTTC. It codes for CAWSVNSGANVLTF.

The chain recombines TRBV6-1 with TRBJ2-1; no firm D call. Per germline, CDR1 MNHNS and CDR2 SASEGT. V was cut by 7 bases and J by 8 bases, with 15 bases left in between. This CDR3 has 13 amino acids. The DNA of the CDR3 is TGTGCCAGCATGGTCCCAGTCGTCGATGAGCAGTTCTTC. It translates to CASMVPVVDEQFF.

This sequence joins TRBV5-4 and TRBJ1-2; D gene ambiguous. This CDR3 has 14 amino acids. The V and J ends lost 4 bases and 0 bases respectively, with 10 bases between them. Germline V CDR1 and CDR2: SGHNT, YYREEE (reference sequence). The CDR3, as DNA: TGTGCCAGCAGCAATGCGGGTGCTAACTATGGCTACACCTTC. Protein product: CASSNAGANYGYTF.

In its sample, this clone was seen a few times. The chain uses TRBV18 and TRBJ1-1, with D possibly matching TRBD1 (5 bases). V lost 1 base, J lost 2 bases, and 11 bases lay in between. Looked up from germline, CDR1 is KGHSH and CDR2 is LQKENI. The CDR3 spans 15 residues. The CDR3 protein is CASSPRDGPNTEAFF. CDR3 nucleotide sequence: TGTGCCAGCTCACCACGGGACGGACCTAACACTGAAGCTTTCTTT.